This T cell receptor beta chain was sequenced during a study of PD-L1 blockade in urothelial cancer. Study at large: Of approximately 30 patients, some 24 were males with bladder-origin urothelial cancer. Study-wide results and caveats: More expansion of tumor-associated blood clones, seen at 3 weeks, marked durable-benefit patients.

Comments on this clone: Its cognate antigen is unknown.

CDR1 and CDR2 (germline): SEHNR, FQNEAQ (reference sequence). The V and J ends lost 3 bases and 8 bases, in that order; junction bases with no gene match: 11. The CDR3 spans 15 residues. Sequenced by immunoSEQ multiplex PCR; TCRdb stores in-frame clones only, minus some. The sample lists under 40,000 clones; around 88% were seen once. The chain is built from TRBV7-9 and TRBJ2-3, with 7 nucleotides matching TRBD2. Sequencing used PBMCs, obtained around atezolizumab (anti-PD-L1) treatment. This clonotype originated in a man aged 55-75 years with urothelial cancer. DNA of the CDR3: TGTGCCAGCAGCTTCGCTAGCGGCCCCCGAGGTACGCAGTATTTT. As protein: CASSFASGPRGTQYF. Drawing the rest from reference TRBV7-9 and TRBJ2-3, the complete variable domain is DTGVSQNPRHKITKRGQNVTFRCDPISEHNRLYWYRQTLGQGPEFLTYFQNEAQLEKSRLLSDRFSAERPKGSFSTLEIQRTEQGDSAMYLCASSFASGPRGTQYFGPGTRLTVL.